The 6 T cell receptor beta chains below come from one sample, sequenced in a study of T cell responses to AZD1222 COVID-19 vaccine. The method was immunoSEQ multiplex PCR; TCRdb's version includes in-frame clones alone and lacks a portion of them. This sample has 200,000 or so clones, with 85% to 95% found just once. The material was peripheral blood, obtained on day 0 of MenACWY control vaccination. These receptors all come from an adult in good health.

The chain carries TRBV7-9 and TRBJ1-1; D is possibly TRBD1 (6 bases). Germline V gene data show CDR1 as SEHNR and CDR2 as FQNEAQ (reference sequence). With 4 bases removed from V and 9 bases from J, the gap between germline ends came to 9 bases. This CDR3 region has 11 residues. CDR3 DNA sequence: TGTGCCAGCAGCTGGGGGACACAAGCTTTCTTT. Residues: CASSWGTQAFF.

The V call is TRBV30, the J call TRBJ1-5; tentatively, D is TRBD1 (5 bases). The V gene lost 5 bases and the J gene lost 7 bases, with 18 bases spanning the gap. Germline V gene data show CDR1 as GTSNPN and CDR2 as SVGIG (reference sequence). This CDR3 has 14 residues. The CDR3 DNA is TGTGCCTGGGGGCCCGGGACTTTCCCCCAGCCCCAGCATTTT. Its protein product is CAWGPGTFPQPQHF. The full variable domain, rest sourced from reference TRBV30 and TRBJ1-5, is SQTIHQWPATLVQPVGSPLSLECTVEGTSNPNLYWYRQAAGRGLQLLFYSVGIGQISSEVPQNLSASRPQDRQFILSSKKLLLSDSGFYLCAWGPGTFPQPQHFGDGTRLSIL.

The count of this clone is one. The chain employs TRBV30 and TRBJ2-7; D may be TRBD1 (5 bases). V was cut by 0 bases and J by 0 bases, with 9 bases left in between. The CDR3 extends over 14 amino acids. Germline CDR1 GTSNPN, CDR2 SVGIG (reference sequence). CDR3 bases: TGTGCCTGGAGTGTGGGGCTGAGCTCCTACGAGCAGTACTTC. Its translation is CAWSVGLSSYEQYF.

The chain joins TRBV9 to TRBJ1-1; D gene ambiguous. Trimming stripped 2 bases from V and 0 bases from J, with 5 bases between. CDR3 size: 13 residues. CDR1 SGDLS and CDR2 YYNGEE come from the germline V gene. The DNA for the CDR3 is TGTGCCAGCAGCGTCATTATGAACACTGAAGCTTTCTTT. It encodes CASSVIMNTEAFF.

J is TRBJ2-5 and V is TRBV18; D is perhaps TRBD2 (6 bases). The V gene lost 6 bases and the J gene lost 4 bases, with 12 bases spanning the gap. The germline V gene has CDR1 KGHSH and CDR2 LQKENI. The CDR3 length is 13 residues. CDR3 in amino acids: CASSSGLAETQYF. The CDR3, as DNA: TGTGCCAGCTCCTCGGGACTCGCAGAGACCCAGTACTTC.

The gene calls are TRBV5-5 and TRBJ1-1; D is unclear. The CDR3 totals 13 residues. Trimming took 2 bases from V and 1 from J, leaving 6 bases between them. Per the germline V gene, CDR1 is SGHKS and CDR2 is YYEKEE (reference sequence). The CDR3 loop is CASSFTENTEAFF. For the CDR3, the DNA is TGTGCCAGCAGCTTCACCGAGAACACTGAAGCTTTCTTT.